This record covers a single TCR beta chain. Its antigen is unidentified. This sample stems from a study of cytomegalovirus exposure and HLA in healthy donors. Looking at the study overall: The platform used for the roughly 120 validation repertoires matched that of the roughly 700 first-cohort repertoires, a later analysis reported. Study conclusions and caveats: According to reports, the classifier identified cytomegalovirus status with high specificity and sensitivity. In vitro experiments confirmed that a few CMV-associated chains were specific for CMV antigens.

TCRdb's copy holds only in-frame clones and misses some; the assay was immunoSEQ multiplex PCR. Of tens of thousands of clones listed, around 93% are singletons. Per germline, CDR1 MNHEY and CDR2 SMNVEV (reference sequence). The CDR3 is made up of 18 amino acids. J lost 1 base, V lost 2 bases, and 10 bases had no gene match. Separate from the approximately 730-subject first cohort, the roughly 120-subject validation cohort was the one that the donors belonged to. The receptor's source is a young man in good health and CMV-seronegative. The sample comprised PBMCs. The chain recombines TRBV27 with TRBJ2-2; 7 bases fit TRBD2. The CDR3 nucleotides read TGTGCCAGCAGTTTAAGCGCTGGGCTAGCGGTGAACACCGGGGAGCTGTTTTTT. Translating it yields CASSLSAGLAVNTGELFF.